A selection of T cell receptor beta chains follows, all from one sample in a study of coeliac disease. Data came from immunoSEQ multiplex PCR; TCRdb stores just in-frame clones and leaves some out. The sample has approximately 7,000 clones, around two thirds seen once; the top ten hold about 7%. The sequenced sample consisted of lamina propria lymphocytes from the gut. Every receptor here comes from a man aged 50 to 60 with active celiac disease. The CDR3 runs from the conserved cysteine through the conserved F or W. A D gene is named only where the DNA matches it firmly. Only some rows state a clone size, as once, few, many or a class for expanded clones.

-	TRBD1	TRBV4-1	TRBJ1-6	TGCGCCAGCAGCCAAGCCACGACAGGGTCCTATAATTCACCCCTCCACTTT	CASSQATTGSYNSPLHF
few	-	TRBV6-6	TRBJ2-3	TGTGCCAGCAGGGGGACTTCCCGGGGTGGCACAGATACGCAGTATTTT	CASRGTSRGGTDTQYF
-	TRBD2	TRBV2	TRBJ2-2	TGTGCCAGCACCGAGGGACTAGGTACCGGGGAGCTGTTTTTT	CASTEGLGTGELFF
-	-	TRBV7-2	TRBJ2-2	TGTGCCAGCAGCTCGAGACTAAACAACGGGGAGCTGTTTTTT	CASSSRLNNGELFF
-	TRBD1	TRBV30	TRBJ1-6	TGTGCCTGGACCGTTGGCAGGGGGAGATCACCCCTCCACTTT	CAWTVGRGRSPLHF
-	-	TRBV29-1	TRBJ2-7	TGCAGCGTTGAAGATAGAGGGAGCTCCTACGAGCAGTACTTC	CSVEDRGSSYEQYF
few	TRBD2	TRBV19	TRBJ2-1	TGTGCCAGTAGTATCGGGGGGGTCAATGAGCAGTTCTTC	CASSIGGVNEQFF
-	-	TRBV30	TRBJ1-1	TGTGCCTGGGGGCGCAGCCTGAACACTGAAGCTTTCTTT	CAWGRSLNTEAFF
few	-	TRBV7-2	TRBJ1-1	TGTGCCAGCAGCTTAAATCAGGGAAGGGCTGAAGCTTTCTTT	CASSLNQGRAEAFF
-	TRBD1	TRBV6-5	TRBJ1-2	TGTGCCAGCAGTGCCCGGACAGGGGGCAACCGTGGCTACACCTTC	CASSARTGGNRGYTF
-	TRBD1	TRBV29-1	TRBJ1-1	TGCAGCGTCGGCGGGCAGGGGGCTTACACTGAAGCTTTCTTT	CSVGGQGAYTEAFF
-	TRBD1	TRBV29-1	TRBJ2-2	TGCAGCGTAACAGGGGGTACGAGGGCCGGGGAGCTGTTTTTT	CSVTGGTRAGELFF